The present T cell receptor (beta chain) was sequenced within a study of T cell responses to AZD1222 COVID-19 vaccine. Study overall: Combined were second doses at about 4 or about 12 weeks.

Points from the study as a whole: Donors were chiefly white British, with a greater number of females, and clonal diversity was perhaps underestimated. Compared with day 0, the breadth and depth of the Spike-specific TCR repertoire rose significantly after two doses of AZD1222. The study found vaccine-associated CD4 TCRs spanning spike, dominant at 160-218 and 743-854.

The CDR3 has 16 amino acids. CDR1 MNHNS and CDR2 SASEGT come from the germline V gene. V shed 4 bases and J shed 2 bases, with 17 bases lying between them. Here immunoSEQ multiplex PCR was the method, and the copy in TCRdb shows in-frame clones only, minus some. The table shows 180,000 or so clones, with about 95% occurring only once. Comments on this clone: Its antigen is still unknown.

The gene calls are TRBV6-1 and TRBJ1-1; D is ambiguous. This TCR came from an adult in good health. The sample here was peripheral blood, taken on day 0 of AZD1222 vaccination. CDR3 in amino acids: CASSALGFAGNTEAFF. CDR3 DNA: TGTGCCAGCAGTGCCTTAGGATTTGCGGGAAACACTGAAGCTTTCTTT.